This T cell receptor beta chain was retrieved from a study of cytomegalovirus exposure and HLA in healthy donors. Notes on the study in general: A few chains tied to CMV proved CMV antigen-specific in vitro. As was reported, the classifier diagnosed cytomegalovirus status with high specificity and sensitivity. Whilst most TCR sequences proved rare, a subset of public TCRs occurred across many donors.

The assay was immunoSEQ multiplex PCR, and TCRdb's table has in-frame clones only and misses some. The sample shows roughly 45,000 clones, 94% of them seen only once. As for this clone: As yet, its antigen is unknown.

While the first cohort had several hundred subjects, the donors belonged to the separate validation cohort of more than 95 subjects. V lost 4 bases and J 0 bases, leaving 15 bases between the germline ends. This CDR3 is 16 amino acids long. Germline CDR1 MGHDK, CDR2 SYGVNS. Sequencing was performed on PBMCs. The chain recombines TRBV25-1 with TRBJ1-1; maybe TRBD1 (6 bases). The receptor was derived from a woman under 30 in good health and CMV-seropositive. CDR3 nucleotides: TGTGCCAGCAGTGGTCCCGGACAGACCATGAACACTGAAGCTTTCTTT. Translating it yields CASSGPGQTMNTEAFF.